This TCR beta chain stems from a study of T cells after yellow fever vaccination. General study findings and limits: One caveat is that FACS-sorted repertoires could contain abundant clonotypes contaminating from the bulk population.

TCRdb redid the calling of the 5' RACE reads with MiXCR, one entry per CDR3 protein. Of under 400,000 distinct CDR3 sequences detected, around 12% appear once; the ten largest clones hold 2.5% to 4%. With respect to this clonotype: What it binds is not known.

Germline V CDR1 and CDR2: SGHKS, YYEKEE (reference sequence). V lost 4 bases, J lost 7 bases, and 21 bases lay in between. This CDR3 spans 16 amino acids. Here the sequenced sample was CD4+ T cells sorted from PBMCs, taken 15 days after the yellow fever booster vaccination. This TCR was recovered from a young man who received the YFV17D yellow fever vaccine. This chain uses TRBV5-5 with TRBJ1-5; D is perhaps TRBD1 (6 bases). The chain's CDR3 is CASSPTSSRGGQPQHF. CDR3 DNA sequence: TGTGCCAGCAGCCCAACTAGTAGCAGGGGAGGGCAGCCCCAGCATTTT.